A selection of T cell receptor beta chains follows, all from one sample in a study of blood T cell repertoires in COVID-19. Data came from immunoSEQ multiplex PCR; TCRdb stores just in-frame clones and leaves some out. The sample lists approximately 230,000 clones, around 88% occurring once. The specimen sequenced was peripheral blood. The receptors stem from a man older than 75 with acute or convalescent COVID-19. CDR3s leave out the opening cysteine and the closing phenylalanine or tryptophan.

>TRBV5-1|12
ASSLAPSQETQY
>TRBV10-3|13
AISGLAGVTDTQY
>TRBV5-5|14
ASSLVGRGDSETQY
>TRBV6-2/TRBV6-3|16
ASSYVGHVAGGGDTQY
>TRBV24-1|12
ATSDLSREETQY
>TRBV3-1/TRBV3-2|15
ASSQGWGEGSSYEQY
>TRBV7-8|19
ASSLRGTGEYIIRRDYGYT
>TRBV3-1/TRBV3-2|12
ASSPGQLKNIQY
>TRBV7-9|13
ASSPHAGTSEKLF
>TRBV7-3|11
ASSHTGGDGYT
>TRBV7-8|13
ASSLGRGADYGYT
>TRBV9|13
ASSALSGQFYGYT
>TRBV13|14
ASSLGGGLYGTEAF
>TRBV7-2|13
ASSLVSLSGNTIY
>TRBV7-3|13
ASSPGTGKGYGYT
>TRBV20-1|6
SAGGAF
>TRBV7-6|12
ASSQTGGNTEAF
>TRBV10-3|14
AIPRSGATNTGELF
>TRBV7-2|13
ASSSRSLGGYEQY
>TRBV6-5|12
ASRQGAGNEKLF
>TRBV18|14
ASSPMTSGMTYEQY
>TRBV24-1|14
ATSDPVGGKRETQY
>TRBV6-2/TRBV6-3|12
ASSRLAGTGELF
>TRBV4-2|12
ASSLGGAGDIQY
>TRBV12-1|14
ASSFDGTSGYNEQF
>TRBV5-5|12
ASSLGGAGNTIY
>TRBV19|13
ASSIVQGAGTEAF
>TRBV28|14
ASSLRRPSSYNEQF
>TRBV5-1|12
ASSLKTSTGELF
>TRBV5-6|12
ASSPDRGNYGYT